Described below is a single T cell receptor beta chain sequence and its context. Its antigen is not identified. TCRdb reprocessed the 5' RACE reads with MiXCR, giving one entry per CDR3 protein. The data contain hundreds of thousands of distinct CDR3 sequences, around 5.7% of them singletons. The CDR3 is made up of 14 amino acids. This record comes from a study of identical twins. General observations from the study: Twin-shared out-of-frame alpha sequences were enriched for low generation probability. Invariant cells of the MAIT and iNKT types might have partly distorted the zero-insertion analyses.

The rearrangement uses TRBV21-1 and TRBJ2-1; the DNA was not compared with TRBD1, the D call given in the table. TRBV21-1 is a pseudogene locus. The receptor's source is a man aged 18 to 35 in good health. Sequenced input: naive T cells sorted from blood. This CDR3 reads CASSKHRVLNEQFF. The CDR3 DNA reads as TGTGCCAGCAGCAAACACAGGGTACTCAATGAGCAGTTCTTC.